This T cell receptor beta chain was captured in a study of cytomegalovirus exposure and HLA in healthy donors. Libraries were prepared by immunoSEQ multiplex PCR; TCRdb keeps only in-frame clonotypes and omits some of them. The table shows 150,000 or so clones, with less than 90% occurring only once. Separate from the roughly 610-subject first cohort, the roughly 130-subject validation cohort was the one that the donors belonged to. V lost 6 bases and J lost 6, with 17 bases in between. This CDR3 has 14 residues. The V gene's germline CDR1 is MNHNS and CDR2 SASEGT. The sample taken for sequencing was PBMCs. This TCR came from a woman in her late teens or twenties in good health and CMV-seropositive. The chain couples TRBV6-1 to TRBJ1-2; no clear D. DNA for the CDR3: TGTGCCAGCAGCATACCTGGAGAGCCGCATGGCTACACCTTC. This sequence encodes CASSIPGEPHGYTF.